A selection of T cell receptor beta chains follows, all from one sample in a study of cytomegalovirus exposure and HLA in healthy donors. Here immunoSEQ multiplex PCR was the method, and the copy in TCRdb shows in-frame clones only, minus some. There are 90,000 to 130,000 clones in the sample; over 60% occur only once, and 4% to 5.5% lies in the top ten. The specimen was PBMCs. Receptors were obtained from a man in his thirties or forties in good health and CMV-seropositive. CDR3s leave out the opening cysteine and the closing phenylalanine or tryptophan. The size entry is marked missing in some rows and otherwise reads once, few, many or a size class.

>few|TRBV4-1|15|TRBJ2-7
ASSQGPQRGYSYEQY
>few|TRBV19|10|TRBJ1-6
ASSMTRMPLH
>few|TRBV7-3|11|TRBJ1-1
ASATAAGTEAF
>once|TRBV5-1|13|TRBJ1-5
ASSLGDSKYQPQH
>-|TRBV7-2|13|-
ASSISYRAHYEQY
>-|TRBV27|12|TRBJ1-4
ASSLGQNNEKLF
>few|TRBV5-1|13|TRBJ2-3
ASSVGLARADTQY
>-|TRBV4-3|13|TRBJ1-1
ASSQEAGVNTEAF
>few|TRBV7-6|12|TRBJ2-7
ASSLSRGTYEQY
>-|TRBV6-5|13|TRBJ2-1
ASSYLAGGINEQF
>-|TRBV5-1|11|TRBJ2-7
ASSLEQAYEQY
>few|TRBV9|15|TRBJ1-2
ASSPGAGTFSNYGYP
>-|TRBV4-2|15|TRBJ1-1
ASSQGTGGRGFTEAF
>-|TRBV28|10|TRBJ1-5
ASSLAGQPQH
>-|TRBV4-3|14|TRBJ1-2
ASSQDRGGQGLGYT
>-|TRBV19|12|TRBJ1-2
ASSMGQGNYGYT
>-|TRBV5-1|11|TRBJ2-5
ASSSETTETQY
>-|TRBV6-5|14|TRBJ2-3
ASSYSAGGIGDTQY
>-|TRBV6-1|17|TRBJ1-2
ASSEAHGSGGNKNYGYT
>-|TRBV28|11|TRBJ1-2
ASRGTGSYGYT
>-|TRBV7-3|14|TRBJ2-7
ASSLTGARGIYEQY
>few|TRBV4-3|12|TRBJ1-1
ASSQGQGNTEAF
>-|TRBV7-9|14|TRBJ2-2
ASSHLGQGSTGELF
>once|TRBV6-4|16|TRBJ2-2
ASSDSIGQGANTGELF
>once|TRBV28|13|TRBJ2-7
ASSTRTDASYEQY
>-|TRBV28|12|TRBJ2-3
ASSSGQSTDTQY
>-|TRBV5-6|12|TRBJ1-2
ASSLAGLPLGYT
>-|TRBV10-2|15|TRBJ1-1
ASSGLGQGFGSTEAF
>-|TRBV7-6|16|TRBJ1-6
ASSLGVPGQGRNSPLH
>-|TRBV11-2|14|TRBJ2-3
ASSPSIQTSTDTQY
>-|TRBV6-6|12|TRBJ1-5
ASSWAGDGQPQH
>-|TRBV5-6|14|TRBJ2-5
ASSLSHADSQETQY
>few|TRBV7-9|11|TRBJ2-1
ASSLGQYNEQF
>-|TRBV6-5|11|TRBJ1-6
ASRGRVYSPLH
>-|TRBV5-1|15|TRBJ1-4
ASSLDGALLTNEKLF
>-|TRBV2|14|TRBJ1-6
ASSEAQGSYNSPLH
>once|TRBV7-8|11|TRBJ1-1
ASSLDRATEAF
>-|TRBV7-8|12|TRBJ2-3
ASSPWTGQDTQY
>-|TRBV5-6|11|TRBJ2-1
ASGPDTYNEQF
>-|TRBV4-3|15|TRBJ2-2
ASSQTSQRGGLGELF
>-|TRBV28|14|TRBJ2-3
ASSLAGGAHTDTQY
>-|TRBV28|13|TRBJ1-4
ASSLTGEGDEKLF